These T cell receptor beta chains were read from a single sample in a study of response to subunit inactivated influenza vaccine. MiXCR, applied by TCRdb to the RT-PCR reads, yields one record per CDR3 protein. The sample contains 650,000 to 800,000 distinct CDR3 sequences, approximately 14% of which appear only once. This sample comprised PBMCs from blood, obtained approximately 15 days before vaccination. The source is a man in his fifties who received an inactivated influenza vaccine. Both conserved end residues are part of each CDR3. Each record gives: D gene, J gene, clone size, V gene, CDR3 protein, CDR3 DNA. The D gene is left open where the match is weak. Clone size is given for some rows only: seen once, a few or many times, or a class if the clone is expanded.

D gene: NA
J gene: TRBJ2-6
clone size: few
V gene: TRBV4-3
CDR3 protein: CASSQVYSGDIVSGANVLTF
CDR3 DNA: TGCGCCAGCAGCCAAGTTTATTCGGGGGACATCGTCTCTGGGGCCAACGTCCTGACTTTC

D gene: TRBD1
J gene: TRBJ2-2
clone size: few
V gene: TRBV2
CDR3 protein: CASSVPRDSGTGELFF
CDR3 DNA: TGTGCCAGCTCCGTTCCCCGGGACAGTGGGACCGGGGAGCTGTTTTTT

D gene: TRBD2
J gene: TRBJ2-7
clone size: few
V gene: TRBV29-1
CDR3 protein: CSVAISGRASEQYF
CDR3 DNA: TGCAGCGTTGCGATCAGCGGGAGGGCGTCCGAGCAGTACTTC

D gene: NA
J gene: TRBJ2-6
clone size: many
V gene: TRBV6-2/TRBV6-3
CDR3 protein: CASSYQSSGANVLTF
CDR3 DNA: TGTGCCAGCAGTTATCAGTCCTCTGGGGCCAACGTCCTGACTTTC

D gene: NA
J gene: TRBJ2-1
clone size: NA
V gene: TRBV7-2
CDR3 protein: CASSLSQSSYNEQFF
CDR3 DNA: TGTGCCAGCAGCTTATCCCAGAGCTCCTACAATGAGCAGTTCTTC

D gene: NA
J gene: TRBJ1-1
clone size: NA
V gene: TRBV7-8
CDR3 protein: CASSPRWGPGRTEAFF
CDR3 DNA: TGTGCCAGCAGCCCTCGTTGGGGCCCAGGGAGGACTGAAGCTTTCTTT

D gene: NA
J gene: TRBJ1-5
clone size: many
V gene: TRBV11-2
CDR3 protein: CASSLVPTPGDSNQPQHF
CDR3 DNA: TGTGCCAGCAGCTTAGTACCCACTCCTGGGGATAGCAATCAGCCCCAGCATTTT

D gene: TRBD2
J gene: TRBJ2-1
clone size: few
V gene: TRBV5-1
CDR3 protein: CASSFVIVPSGLYNEQFF
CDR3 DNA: TGCGCCAGCAGCTTTGTCATCGTGCCTAGCGGACTCTACAATGAGCAGTTCTTC

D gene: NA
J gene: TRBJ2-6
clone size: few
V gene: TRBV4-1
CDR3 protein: CASSQEVSGANVLTF
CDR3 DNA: TGCGCCAGCAGCCAAGAGGTCTCTGGGGCCAACGTCCTGACTTTC

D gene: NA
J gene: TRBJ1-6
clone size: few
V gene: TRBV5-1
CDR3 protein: CASSTGSEGSPLHF
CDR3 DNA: TGCGCCAGCAGCACCGGGTCCGAGGGGTCACCCCTCCACTTT

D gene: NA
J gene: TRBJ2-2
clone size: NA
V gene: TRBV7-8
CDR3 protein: CASSPFSAANTGELFF
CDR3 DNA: TGTGCCAGCAGCCCCTTTAGCGCCGCGAACACCGGGGAGCTGTTTTTT

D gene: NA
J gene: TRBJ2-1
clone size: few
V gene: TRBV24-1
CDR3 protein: CATARTTELAEQFF
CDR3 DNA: TGTGCCACCGCAAGGACTACGGAATTGGCTGAGCAGTTCTTC

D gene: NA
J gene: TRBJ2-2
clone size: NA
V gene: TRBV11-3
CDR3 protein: CASRADFANTGELFF
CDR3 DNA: TGTGCCAGCAGGGCTGATTTCGCGAACACCGGGGAGCTGTTTTTT

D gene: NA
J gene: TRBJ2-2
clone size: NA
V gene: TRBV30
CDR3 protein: CAWSVLFGGTGELFF
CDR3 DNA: TGTGCCTGGAGTGTGCTATTCGGGGGCACCGGGGAGCTGTTTTTT

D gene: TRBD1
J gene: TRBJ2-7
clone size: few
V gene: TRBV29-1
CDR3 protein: CSVPGQGAYEQYF
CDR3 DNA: TGCAGCGTACCGGGACAGGGGGCCTACGAGCAGTACTTC

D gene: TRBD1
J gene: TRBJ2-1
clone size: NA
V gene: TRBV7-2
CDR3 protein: CASSLDPGGYEQFF
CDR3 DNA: TGTGCCAGCAGCTTAGATCCAGGGGGTTATGAGCAGTTCTTC

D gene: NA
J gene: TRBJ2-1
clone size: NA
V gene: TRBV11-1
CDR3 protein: CASSRGTGMEFF
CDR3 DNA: TGTGCCAGCAGCCGAGGCACAGGGATGGAGTTCTTC

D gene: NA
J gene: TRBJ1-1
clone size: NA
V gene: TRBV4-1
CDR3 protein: CAISPWMGEYTEAFF
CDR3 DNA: TGTGCCATCAGCCCCTGGATGGGAGAGTACACTGAAGCTTTCTTT

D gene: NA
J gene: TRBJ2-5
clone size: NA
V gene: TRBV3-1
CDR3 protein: CASSLKPTVQETQYF
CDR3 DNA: TGTGCCAGCAGCCTCAAACCGACAGTCCAAGAGACCCAGTACTTC

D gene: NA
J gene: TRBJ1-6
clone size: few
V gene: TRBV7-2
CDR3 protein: CASSLGEAVPLHF
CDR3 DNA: TGTGCCAGCAGCCTAGGGGAGGCTGTACCCCTCCACTTT

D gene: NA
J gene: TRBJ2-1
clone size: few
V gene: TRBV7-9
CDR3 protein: CASNHFLYNEQFF
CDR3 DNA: TGTGCCAGCAACCATTTCCTCTACAATGAGCAGTTCTTC

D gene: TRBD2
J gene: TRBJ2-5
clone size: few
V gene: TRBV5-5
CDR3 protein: CASSRGGSGYQETQYF
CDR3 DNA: TGTGCCAGCAGCCGAGGAGGTAGCGGGTACCAAGAGACCCAGTACTTC

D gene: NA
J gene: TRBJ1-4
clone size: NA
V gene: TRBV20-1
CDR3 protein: CSANNLGEKLFF
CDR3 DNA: TGCAGTGCTAATAACCTGGGCGAAAAACTGTTTTTT

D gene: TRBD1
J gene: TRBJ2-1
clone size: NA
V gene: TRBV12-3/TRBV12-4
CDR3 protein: CASSPTGGANNEQFF
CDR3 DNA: TGTGCCAGCAGTCCTACAGGGGGCGCGAACAATGAGCAGTTCTTC

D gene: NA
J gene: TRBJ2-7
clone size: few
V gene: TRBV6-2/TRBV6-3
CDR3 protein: CASSYLGQLSYEQYF
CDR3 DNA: TGTGCCAGCAGTTACCTAGGACAGCTCTCCTACGAGCAGTACTTC

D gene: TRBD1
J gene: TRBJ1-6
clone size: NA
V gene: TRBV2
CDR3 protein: CASRSRDRGLYNSPLHF
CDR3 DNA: TGTGCCAGCAGGAGTCGGGACAGGGGACTCTATAATTCACCCCTCCACTTT

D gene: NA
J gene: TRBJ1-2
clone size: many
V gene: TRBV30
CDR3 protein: CAWARDRYSYGYTF
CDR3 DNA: TGTGCCTGGGCACGAGACAGATACTCCTATGGCTACACCTTC

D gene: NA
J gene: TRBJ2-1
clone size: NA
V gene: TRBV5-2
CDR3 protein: CARGPGLMSSGGESSYNEQFF
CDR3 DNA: TGTGCCAGGGGCCCCGGGCTGATGTCTAGCGGGGGGGAAAGCTCCTACAATGAGCAGTTCTTC

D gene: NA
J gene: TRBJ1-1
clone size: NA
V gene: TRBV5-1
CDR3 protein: CASSLGASLNTEAFF
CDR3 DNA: TGCGCCAGCAGCTTGGGGGCCAGCTTGAACACTGAAGCTTTCTTT

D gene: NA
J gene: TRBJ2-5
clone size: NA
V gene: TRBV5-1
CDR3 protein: CASSSRPPDSQETQYF
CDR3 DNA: TGCGCCAGCAGCTCCCGGCCCCCCGACAGCCAAGAGACCCAGTACTTC

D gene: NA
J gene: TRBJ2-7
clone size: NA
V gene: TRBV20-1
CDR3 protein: CSAAPYEQYF
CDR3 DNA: TGCAGTGCTGCCCCCTACGAGCAGTACTTC

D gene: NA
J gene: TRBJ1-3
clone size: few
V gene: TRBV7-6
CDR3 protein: CASSLDPPGNTIYF
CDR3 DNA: TGTGCCAGCAGCTTAGATCCCCCTGGAAACACCATATATTTT

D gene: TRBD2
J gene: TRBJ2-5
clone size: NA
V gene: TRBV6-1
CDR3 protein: CASVTRGGETQYF
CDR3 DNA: TGTGCCAGCGTGACGCGGGGGGGGGAGACCCAGTACTTC

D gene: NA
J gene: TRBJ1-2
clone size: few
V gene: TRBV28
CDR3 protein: CASGAGGYTF
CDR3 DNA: TGTGCCAGCGGAGCAGGGGGCTACACCTTC

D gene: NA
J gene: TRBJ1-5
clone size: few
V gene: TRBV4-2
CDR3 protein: CASSQGEGGQPQHF
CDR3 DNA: TGTGCCAGCAGCCAGGGCGAAGGCGGTCAGCCCCAGCATTTT

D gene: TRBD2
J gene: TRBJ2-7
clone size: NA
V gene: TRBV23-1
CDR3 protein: CASSHPGTSVSYEQYF
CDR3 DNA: TGCGCCAGCAGTCATCCCGGGACTAGCGTATCCTACGAGCAGTACTTC

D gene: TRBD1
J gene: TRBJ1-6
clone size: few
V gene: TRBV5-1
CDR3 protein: CASSLTAGQGLSPLHF
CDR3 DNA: TGCGCCAGCAGTCTTACGGCGGGACAGGGTCTTTCACCCCTCCACTTT

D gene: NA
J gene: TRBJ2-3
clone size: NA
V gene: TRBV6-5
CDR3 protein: CASSYRTSRITDTQYF
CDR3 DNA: TGTGCCAGCAGTTACAGGACTTCCCGAATCACAGATACGCAGTATTTT

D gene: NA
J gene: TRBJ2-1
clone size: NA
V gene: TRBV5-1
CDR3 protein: CASSSSSGTYNEQFF
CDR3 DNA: TGCGCCAGCAGCTCGAGTTCCGGGACCTACAATGAGCAGTTCTTC

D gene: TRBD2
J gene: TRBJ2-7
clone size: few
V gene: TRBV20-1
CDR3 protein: CSAQKGLAGGGYEQYF
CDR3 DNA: TGCAGTGCTCAAAAAGGACTAGCGGGGGGAGGCTACGAGCAGTACTTC